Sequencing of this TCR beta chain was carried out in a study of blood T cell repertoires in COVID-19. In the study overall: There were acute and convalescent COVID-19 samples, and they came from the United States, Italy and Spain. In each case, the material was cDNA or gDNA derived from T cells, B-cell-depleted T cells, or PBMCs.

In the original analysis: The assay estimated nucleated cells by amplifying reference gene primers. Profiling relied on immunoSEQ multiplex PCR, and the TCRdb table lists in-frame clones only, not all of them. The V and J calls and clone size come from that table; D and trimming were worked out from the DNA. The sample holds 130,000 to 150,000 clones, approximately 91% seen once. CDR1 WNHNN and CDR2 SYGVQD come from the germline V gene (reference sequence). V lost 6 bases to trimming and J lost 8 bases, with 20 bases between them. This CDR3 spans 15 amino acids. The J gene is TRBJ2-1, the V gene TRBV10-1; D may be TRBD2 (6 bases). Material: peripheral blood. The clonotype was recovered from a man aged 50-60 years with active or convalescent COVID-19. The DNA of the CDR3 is TGCGCCAGCAGCCGCGGAGGGGCTGAGGTCGATGAGCAGTTCTTC. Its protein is CASSRGGAEVDEQFF.